This entry concerns a single T cell receptor beta chain. Its antigen is unidentified. This record comes from a study of CD8+ T cells in alopecia areata. The treatment is: oral pan-JAK inhibitor, 5-10 mg twice daily. This CDR3 is built from 17 residues. Per the germline V gene, CDR1 is SGHDT and CDR2 is YYEEEE. The V and J ends lost 0 bases and 2 bases respectively, with 14 bases between them. Points from the study as a whole: Tofacitinib significantly brought down scalp clonality and expanded CD8+ clones among top 100. Any link of baseline CD8+ expansion to response, resting on one nonresponder, remains uncertain.

It was cDNA, reverse transcribed from extracted RNA, that served as the sequencing template. Sequencing used immunoSEQ multiplex PCR; TCRdb keeps in-frame clones, though not all of them. The sample yields 200,000 to 250,000 clones, about three fifths seen once. This sequence joins TRBV5-6 and TRBJ2-2; no clear D. This TCR derives from a human donor with alopecia areata. The sequences come from CD4+ T cells sorted from blood, collected at week 4, from a patient treated with tofacitinib. The CDR3 loop reads CASSLAFGSGNTGELFF. Written as DNA, the CDR3 is TGTGCCAGCAGCTTGGCCTTTGGGTCAGGAAACACCGGGGAGCTGTTTTTT. The full variable domain, completed using reference TRBV5-6 and TRBJ2-2, is DAGVTQSPTHLIKTRGQQVTLRCSPKSGHDTVSWYQQALGQGPQFIFQYYEEEERQRGNFPDRFSGHQFPNYSSELNVNALLLGDSALYLCASSLAFGSGNTGELFFGEGSRLTVL.